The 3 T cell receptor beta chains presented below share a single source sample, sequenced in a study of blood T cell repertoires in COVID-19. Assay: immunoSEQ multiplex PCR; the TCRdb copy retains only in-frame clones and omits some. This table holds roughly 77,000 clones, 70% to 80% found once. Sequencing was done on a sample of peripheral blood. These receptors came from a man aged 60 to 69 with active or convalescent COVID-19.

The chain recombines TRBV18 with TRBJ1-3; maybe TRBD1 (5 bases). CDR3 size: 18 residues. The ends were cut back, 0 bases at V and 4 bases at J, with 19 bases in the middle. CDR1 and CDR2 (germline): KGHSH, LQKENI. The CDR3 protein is CASSPPVAGHPVGNTIYF. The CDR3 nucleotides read TGTGCCAGCTCACCACCGGTGGCAGGGCATCCAGTCGGAAACACCATATATTTT.

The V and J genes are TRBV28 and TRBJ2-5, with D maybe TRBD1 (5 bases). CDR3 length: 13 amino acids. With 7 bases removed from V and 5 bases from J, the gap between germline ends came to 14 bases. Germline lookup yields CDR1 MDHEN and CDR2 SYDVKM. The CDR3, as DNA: TGTGCCAGCACCAAGGCAGGGTCCGAGACCCAGTACTTC. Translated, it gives CASTKAGSETQYF. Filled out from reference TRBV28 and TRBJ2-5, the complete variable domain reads DVKVTQSSRYLVKRTGEKVFLECVQDMDHENMFWYRQDPGLGLRLIYFSYDVKMKEKGDIPEGYSVSREKKERFSLILESASTNQTSMYLCASTKAGSETQYFGPGTRLLVL.

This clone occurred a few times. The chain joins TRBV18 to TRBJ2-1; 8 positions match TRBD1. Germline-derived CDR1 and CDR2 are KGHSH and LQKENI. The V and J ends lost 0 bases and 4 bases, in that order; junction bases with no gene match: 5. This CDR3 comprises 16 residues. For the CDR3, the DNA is TGTGCCAGCTCACCACCATCGGGACAGGCATACAATGAGCAGTTCTTC. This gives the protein CASSPPSGQAYNEQFF.